Reported below is one T cell receptor beta chain. Its cognate antigen is unknown. Method: immunoSEQ multiplex PCR; TCRdb's copy keeps in-frame clones and lacks some. The sample has around 200,000 clones; 85% to 95% are singletons. The data belong to a study of T cell responses to AZD1222 COVID-19 vaccine. Overall study results and limits: Just a handful of AZD1222 recipients were seropositive at baseline. Repertoire sampling was restricted to post-peak T cell response timepoints. Close to half of spike-specific TCRs reportedly recognize unmutated variant regions.

This receptor was taken from an adult who received the AZD1222 COVID-19 vaccine. The material sequenced was peripheral blood, taken 28 days after the second AZD1222 dose.

CDR3 coding DNA: TGTGCCAGCAGTATAACAGGGAGCTACAATGAGCAGTTCTTC. Translated, it gives CASSITGSYNEQFF. This rearrangement joins TRBV28 to TRBJ2-1; weak D call: TRBD1 (6 bases). CDR1 MDHEN and CDR2 SYDVKM come from the germline V gene. This CDR3 has 14 amino acids. Trimming took 5 bases from V and 3 from J, leaving 11 bases between them.